At least ten counts were recorded for the clone carrying this TCR beta chain. Its specificity is unknown. Diagnoses rested on clinical symptoms, serum thyroxine and TRAb, thyroid ultrasound and orbital computed tomography. These data come from a study of T cells in Graves' hyperthyroidism and ophthalmopathy. Points from the study as a whole: Through a model of 13 V-J features, ophthalmopathy was separated from stable hyperthyroidism.

CDR1 is KGHSH and CDR2 is LQKENI in the germline V gene. V was shortened by 2 bases and J by 9 bases, with 17 bases between the two germline ends. The CDR3 runs to 15 residues. RNA transcripts served as the template for amplifying TCR beta CDR3 regions. RT-PCR in the first round (using the HTBI primer set) targeted the TCR CDR3. TCRdb called the multiplex PCR reads again in MiXCR, with one record for every CDR3 protein. Among about 640,000 distinct CDR3 sequences listed, 20% to 25% were seen once. This TCR was sampled from a man aged 30-40 years with Graves' ophthalmopathy. The chain carries TRBV18 and TRBJ2-1; no firm D call. The sequencing input was blood. The CDR3 is CASSPAGGRPVEQFF. CDR3 DNA: TGTGCCAGCTCACCAGCTGGCGGCCGCCCTGTTGAGCAGTTCTTC.